A selection of T cell receptor beta chains follows, all from one sample in a study of human T cells and chemical hapten exposure. TCRdb re-derived calls from the RACE reads in MiXCR, one entry per CDR3 protein. The sample has 200,000 to 300,000 distinct CDR3 sequences, about 8.6% seen once. Source: whole blood, taken in connection with sensitization to the hapten diphenylcyclopropenone (DPC). Source of these receptors: a woman in her forties with alopecia areata. Some clones in this sample may be carry-over from other donors' samples. Both conserved end residues are part of each CDR3. The D gene is left open where the match is weak. The size entry is marked missing in some rows and otherwise reads once, few, many or a size class.

NA,TRBV2,TRBD2,TRBJ2-3,TGTGCCAGCTCGAGCGGGAGGGAAGATACGCAGTATTTT,CASSSGREDTQYF
few,TRBV7-2,NA,TRBJ1-2,TGTGCCAGCAGCCTCTCTCTTGGCGGGGGATACTCTGGCTACACCTTC,CASSLSLGGGYSGYTF
many,TRBV4-2,TRBD1,TRBJ1-5,TGTGCCAGCAGCCAAGAGGTGGAGGCAGGGGGTAATCAGCCCCAGCATTTT,CASSQEVEAGGNQPQHF
few,TRBV20-1,NA,TRBJ1-1,TGCAGTGCTAGTCCAGGGAGGGACACTGAAGCTTTCTTT,CSASPGRDTEAFF
many,TRBV29-1,TRBD1,TRBJ2-3,TGCAGCGTTGGACAGGGGTCTAGCACAGATACGCAGTATTTT,CSVGQGSSTDTQYF
NA,TRBV3-1,NA,TRBJ1-5,TGTGCCAGCAGCCAAGAAGTTAGCAATCAGCCCCAGCATTTT,CASSQEVSNQPQHF
NA,TRBV7-6,NA,TRBJ1-5,TGTGCCAGCAGCTTCGGGGGTTTTAATCAGCCCCAGCATTTT,CASSFGGFNQPQHF
NA,TRBV4-3,NA,TRBJ2-7,TGCGCCAGCAGCCAAGACGGGAGTTCCTCGGGCCTCTACGAGCAGTACTTC,CASSQDGSSSGLYEQYF
NA,TRBV7-9,TRBD2,TRBJ2-2,TGTGCCAGCAGCTTAGTGGCTAGCGGTAACACCGGGGAGCTGTTTTTT,CASSLVASGNTGELFF
NA,TRBV3-1,TRBD1,TRBJ2-3,TGTGCCAGCAGCTCCGGGACAGGGCTGTCCACAGATACGCAGTATTTT,CASSSGTGLSTDTQYF
NA,TRBV12-3/TRBV12-4,NA,TRBJ1-1,TGTGCCAGCAGTTTCGGCCCCCCGGGGGCTACCGCTGAAGCTTTCTTT,CASSFGPPGATAEAFF
NA,TRBV12-3/TRBV12-4,NA,TRBJ1-1,TGTGCCAGCAGTTCTACAGGGCGTAGGACTGAAGCTTTCTTT,CASSSTGRRTEAFF
few,TRBV20-1,NA,TRBJ2-7,TGCAGTGCTAGACGACAGAGTACCTACGAGCAGTACTTC,CSARRQSTYEQYF
many,TRBV10-3,TRBD2,TRBJ2-7,TGTGCCATCAGTGGCGGGACTAGCGGGAGCTCCTACGAGCAGTACTTC,CAISGGTSGSSYEQYF
few,TRBV9,NA,TRBJ2-7,TGTGCCAGCAGCGTAGGAGGGTTGAAATACGAGCAGTACTTC,CASSVGGLKYEQYF
many,TRBV27,NA,TRBJ2-5,TGTGCCAGCAGTTCCAAAGGGGCTGGGCAAGAGACCCAGTACTTC,CASSSKGAGQETQYF
many,TRBV4-3,NA,TRBJ1-3,TGCGCCAGCAGCCAAGATCCCCAGATCTCTGGAAACACCATATATTTT,CASSQDPQISGNTIYF
many,TRBV12-3/TRBV12-4,NA,TRBJ2-5,TGTGCCAGCAGTTTGGCAGACCAAGAGACCCAGTACTTC,CASSLADQETQYF
few,TRBV7-7,TRBD2,TRBJ2-5,TGTGCTAGCAGCGAGGGACTAGCGGGAGTAGAGACCCAGTACTTC,CASSEGLAGVETQYF
NA,TRBV6-5,NA,TRBJ2-5,TGTGCCAGCAGTTACGGGGGCGGGAGTCTTGGCAAGACCCAGTACTTC,CASSYGGGSLGKTQYF
many,TRBV19,TRBD2,TRBJ2-3,TGTGCCAGTAGTTCCGGCGGGAGAACAGATACGCAGTATTTT,CASSSGGRTDTQYF
few,TRBV4-3,NA,TRBJ2-5,TGCGCCAGCAGCCAAGTTGCGATACGCCAGGGCCCTCAAGAGACCCAGTACTTC,CASSQVAIRQGPQETQYF
few,TRBV7-2,TRBD1,TRBJ2-1,TGTGCCAGCAGCTTTCGTCCGGGACAGGGCGATACGGAGCAGTTCTTC,CASSFRPGQGDTEQFF
many,TRBV5-1,NA,TRBJ2-3,TGCGCCAGCAGTCTTACCGCCGCAGATACGCAGTATTTT,CASSLTAADTQYF
few,TRBV18,NA,TRBJ1-1,TGTGCCAGCTCACCTGGAGCCCTTTTACAAACTTTCTTT,CASSPGALLQTFF
few,TRBV5-4,TRBD2,TRBJ2-1,TGTGCCAGCAGCTTGGCTAGCGGGGAGAATGAGCAGTTCTTC,CASSLASGENEQFF
many,TRBV18,NA,TRBJ1-5,TGTGCCAGCTCACCCGGAGGGGCGAACCAGCCCCAGCATTTT,CASSPGGANQPQHF
few,TRBV28,NA,TRBJ2-3,TGTGCCAGCAAGGTCGGAACTAGCCCAGGTTTGACAGATACGCAGTATTTT,CASKVGTSPGLTDTQYF
few,TRBV7-2,NA,TRBJ2-2,TGTGCCAGCACCTCTGGTTCGTTTGGGTACACCGGGGAGCTGTTTTTT,CASTSGSFGYTGELFF
few,TRBV6-2/TRBV6-3,NA,TRBJ2-1,TGTGCCAGTAGGCGTCAGTCCCCTATTCGGGACACCTTTAATGAGCAGTTCTTC,CASRRQSPIRDTFNEQFF
many,TRBV5-6,NA,TRBJ2-1,TGTGCCAGCAGCCCCGCGGATAGAGGGGAGCAGTTCTTC,CASSPADRGEQFF
NA,TRBV12-3/TRBV12-4,TRBD2,TRBJ2-1,TGTGCCAGCAGTTTAGCGGGAGGGCGAATAAACAATGAGCAGTTCTTC,CASSLAGGRINNEQFF
NA,TRBV7-8,TRBD2,TRBJ2-3,TGTGCCAGCAGCCCGAGGACTAGCGGGAGTGGTATGTGGAATACGCAGTATTTT,CASSPRTSGSGMWNTQYF
NA,TRBV11-2,TRBD1,TRBJ2-2,TGTGCCAGCAGCTTAGAAGTTTCCGGGACAGGGTGGACCGGGGAGCTGTTTTTT,CASSLEVSGTGWTGELFF
NA,TRBV18,NA,TRBJ2-7,TGTGCCAGCTCAACCGGCCAGGCCGAGCAGTACTTC,CASSTGQAEQYF
NA,TRBV27,NA,TRBJ2-7,TGTGCCAGCAGTCCCACCCCTCAAGGGCCCGAGCAGTACTTC,CASSPTPQGPEQYF
few,TRBV3-1,TRBD1,TRBJ2-2,TGTGCCAGCACCCGGACAGGGAACACCGGGGAGCTGTTTTTT,CASTRTGNTGELFF
few,TRBV28,NA,TRBJ1-5,TGTGCCAGCAGTCCTCCCGACCATTTT,CASSPPDHF
many,TRBV29-1,NA,TRBJ2-5,TGCAGCGTTGATAGGGGCCAAGAGACCCAGTACTTC,CSVDRGQETQYF
few,TRBV16,NA,TRBJ1-1,TGTGCCAGCAGCCAATATTCCGGGGGCGGTGAAGCTTTCTTT,CASSQYSGGGEAFF
NA,TRBV29-1,NA,TRBJ1-1,TGCAGCGTTGATGGCCTTGGCGGTGAAGCTTTCTTT,CSVDGLGGEAFF
NA,TRBV6-2/TRBV6-3,NA,TRBJ2-7,TGTGCCAGCAGTGAAGGCGAGCAGTACTTC,CASSEGEQYF
NA,TRBV2,NA,TRBJ2-7,TGTGCCAGAGGTCAGGGTTACGAGCAGTACTTC,CARGQGYEQYF
many,TRBV7-2,TRBD2,TRBJ2-5,TGTGCCAGCAGCTCGCAACCGGGACTAAAAGAGACCCAGTACTTC,CASSSQPGLKETQYF
NA,TRBV6-2/TRBV6-3,NA,TRBJ1-1,TGTGCCAGCAGTCCAACGATTGAGGTAGGAATTGACGCTTTCTTT,CASSPTIEVGIDAFF
many,TRBV5-5,TRBD1,TRBJ1-2,TGTGCCAGCACTCTAACAGGGGGCGGTGGCTACACCTTC,CASTLTGGGGYTF
few,TRBV5-1,TRBD1,TRBJ1-5,TGCGCCAGCAGCCCGGACAGGAGCAATCAGCCCCAGCATTTT,CASSPDRSNQPQHF
few,TRBV29-1,NA,TRBJ2-1,TGCAGCGTTATCGACAGAGATTCCTACAATGAGCAGTTCTTC,CSVIDRDSYNEQFF
NA,TRBV28,NA,TRBJ2-3,TGTGCCAGCAGTTCCCCCCAGTCAGATACGCAGTATTTT,CASSSPQSDTQYF
NA,TRBV7-9,TRBD2,TRBJ2-2,TGTGCCAGCAGCTCACTTGTCCATGGCGGGAGGTACACCGGGGAGCTGTTTTTT,CASSSLVHGGRYTGELFF
few,TRBV6-2/TRBV6-3,NA,TRBJ1-4,TGTGCCAGCAGTTACGACAGTAAACTGTTTTTT,CASSYDSKLFF
few,TRBV10-3,NA,TRBJ2-4,TGTGCCATCAGCGAGACAGTAGCCAAAAACATTCAGTACTTC,CAISETVAKNIQYF
NA,TRBV7-9,NA,TRBJ1-1,TGTGCCAGCAGCTTAGCCGGCGGGAATGAAGCTTTCTTT,CASSLAGGNEAFF
NA,TRBV6-6,TRBD2,TRBJ2-2,TGTGCCAGCAGTTTAGCGGGAGGGGAGCTGTTTTTT,CASSLAGGELFF